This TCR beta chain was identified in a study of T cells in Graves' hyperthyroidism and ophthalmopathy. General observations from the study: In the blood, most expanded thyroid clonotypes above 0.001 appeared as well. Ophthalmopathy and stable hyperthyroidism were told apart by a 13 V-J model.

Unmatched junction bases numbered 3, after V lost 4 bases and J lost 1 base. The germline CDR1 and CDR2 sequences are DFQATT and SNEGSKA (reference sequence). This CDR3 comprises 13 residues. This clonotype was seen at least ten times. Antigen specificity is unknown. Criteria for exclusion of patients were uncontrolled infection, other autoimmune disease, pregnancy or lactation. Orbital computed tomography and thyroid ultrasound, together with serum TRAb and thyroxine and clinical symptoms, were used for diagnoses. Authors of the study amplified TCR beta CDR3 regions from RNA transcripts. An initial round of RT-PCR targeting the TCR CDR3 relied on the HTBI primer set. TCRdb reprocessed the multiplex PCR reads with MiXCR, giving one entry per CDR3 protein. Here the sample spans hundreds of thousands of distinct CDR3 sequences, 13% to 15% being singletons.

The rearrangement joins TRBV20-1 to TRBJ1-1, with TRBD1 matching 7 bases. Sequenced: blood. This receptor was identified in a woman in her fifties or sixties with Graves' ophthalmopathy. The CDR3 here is CSATGQANTEAFF. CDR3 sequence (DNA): TGCAGTGCTACTGGACAGGCGAACACTGAAGCTTTCTTT.